The TCR beta chain described here comes from a study of identifying expanded T cells in peripheral blood (dated by TCRdb to the late 2010s). Concerning the study at large: Technical replicates were generated by sequencing separate aliquots of the same genomic DNA pool, with four replicates compared pairwise.

The full study reports these points: Approximately 1.1 differentially abundant clones were flagged by the binomial model between technical replicates, whereas about 17 and 20 were flagged over roughly two weeks and four weeks, respectively. It was expected by the authors that biological variance in healthy repertoires might increase further over much longer intervals, such as months to years. In all healthy donors, the variance in clone template counts between samples taken around 2 weeks apart rose significantly as total template count increased. Both the number of clones called differentially abundant and the false-positive rate were significantly reduced by the beta-binomial model across all healthy-donor time intervals.

The CDR3 spans 13 residues, from the cysteine through the phenylalanine. Only CDR3 DNA remains: 39 bases, in frame from the first base. Trimming removed 3 bases from V and 3 bases from J, leaving 8 bases between the germline ends. The germline V gene (reference sequence) provides CDR1 LNHDA and CDR2 SQIVND. TCRbeta CDR3 regions were profiled by bias-controlled multiplex PCR amplification of genomic DNA with the immunoSEQ Assay. As for how the authors treated the data: To quantify the absolute abundance of each unique TCRbeta CDR3 region, the sequences were collapsed and filtered. Two models were used to test differential abundance: a binomial model (Fisher-equivalent) and a beta-binomial model that adds time-dependent variance fitted from healthy donors. Any clone with fewer than 5 combined templates was excluded, and a clone was called differentially abundant if its Benjamini-Hochberg FDR was below 0.01. In the beta-binomial model, variance was expressed as a function of the total template count across the two samples, in the form v = (b*log(k)+a)^2. TCRdb took over this immuneACCESS table, retaining in-frame rearrangements with V and J assigned. Such tables are incomplete; in checked studies, under half of the missing clones stem from an unresolved V gene, and the remainder is unexplained. The V and J calls and the clone size are those of that table, but D and trimming were determined from the DNA. The sample includes tens of thousands of clones, with 70% to 90% observed a single time. The ten top clones hold less than 6% of the sample.

No immune events such as infections were documented for the healthy donors during the collection period. To calibrate time-dependent variance in a beta-binomial model of T-cell clone differential abundance, blood repertoires from healthy donors were used as a training cohort. There were 10 healthy donors in the training cohort, of whom 3 were female and 7 were male. The donors were between roughly 29 and 64 years old, with an average age of around 42 years. Whole blood from each healthy donor was obtained from a commercial supplier and was collected at three time points around 13 days apart. Genomic DNA was extracted from unsorted whole blood for immunosequencing. This clone was counted once. It has no known antigen specificity. Base quality data are lacking; no much larger clone is found one base away.

The sequence came from a person aged 18 to 75 in good health. This sequence uses TRBV19 and TRBJ1-2; confidence is insufficient to name the D gene. What was sequenced was blood. CDR3 reads: CASSIASDYGYTF. The nucleotides are TGTGCCAGTAGTATTGCAAGCGACTATGGCTACACCTTC.